The 20 T cell receptor beta chains given below trace back to one sample, sequenced in a study of cytomegalovirus exposure and HLA in healthy donors. With 60 Vbeta and 13 Jbeta primers, the PCR was carried out. Data came from immunoSEQ multiplex PCR; TCRdb stores just in-frame clones and leaves some out. Of 100,000 to 150,000 clones listed, over 70% are singletons. The sample comprised PBMCs. Receptors originate from a woman under 30 in good health and CMV-seronegative.

V and J are TRBV6-1 and TRBJ2-1; TRBD1 is a possible D gene (5 bases). CDR1 is MNHNS, CDR2 SASEGT, per germline. The V end was cut by 10 bases, the J end by 10 bases, with 14 bases between. This CDR3 has 11 residues. Here the CDR3 reads CATRVAGEQFF. The CDR3 nucleotides are TGTGCCACCCGGGTAGCAGGGGAGCAGTTCTTC.

This clone was counted only a few times. The rearrangement uses TRBV5-4 and TRBJ2-5; a weak D match, TRBD2 (6 bases). V was pared by 3 bases and J by 2 bases, with 8 bases between. This CDR3 spans 13 amino acids. Germline values: CDR1 SGHNT, CDR2 YYREEE (reference sequence). In nucleotides, the CDR3 is TGTGCCAGCAGCTGGGACTTGCAAGAGACCCAGTACTTC. Amino acid sequence: CASSWDLQETQYF.

V gene TRBV7-6 combines with J gene TRBJ2-3; D gene uncertain. The CDR3 is 13 amino acids. Germline CDR1 is SGHVS and CDR2 is FNYEAQ. Trimming removed 3 bases from V and 4 bases from J, with 8 bases in between. This CDR3 is CASSLALADTQYF. The CDR3 nucleotides are TGTGCCAGCAGCTTGGCGCTAGCAGATACGCAGTATTTT.

In this sample, this clone turned up a few times. This sample also contains other DNA sequences that code for the same CDR3. This rearrangement joins TRBV30 to TRBJ1-1, with TRBD1 identical over 7 bases. Trimming took 8 bases from V and 6 from J; bases not matched to a gene: 12. CDR3 size: 13 residues. The germline V gene encodes CDR1 GTSNPN and CDR2 SVGIG (reference sequence). The CDR3 DNA is TGTGCCCCAGGGGGTCGGGGTGGGTCTGAAGCTTTCTTT. This sequence encodes CAPGGRGGSEAFF. Supplemented by reference TRBV30 and TRBJ1-1, the full variable domain reads SQTIHQWPATLVQPVGSPLSLECTVEGTSNPNLYWYRQAAGRGLQLLFYSVGIGQISSEVPQNLSASRPQDRQFILSSKKLLLSDSGFYLCAPGGRGGSEAFFGQGTRLTVV.

The chain recombines TRBV5-1 with TRBJ1-2; D may be TRBD1 (6 bases). V lost 4 bases to trimming and J lost 7 bases, with 26 bases between them. The germline CDR1 and CDR2 sequences are SGHRS and YFSETQ. The CDR3 consists of 17 residues. This CDR3 is CASSPDGEAGGAAGYTF. As DNA, the CDR3 is TGCGCCAGCAGCCCTGATGGCGAAGCGGGGGGGGCGGCTGGCTACACCTTC.

This clone was recorded once. The chain uses TRBV18 and TRBJ2-5; 9 nucleotides line up with TRBD1. CDR3 length: 14 residues. Germline V gene data show CDR1 as KGHSH and CDR2 as LQKENI. Unmatched junction bases numbered 7, after V lost 6 bases and J lost 5 bases. CDR3 in DNA: TGTGCCAGCTCCGGGGACAGGGCAAGGGAGACCCAGTACTTC. Its protein product is CASSGDRARETQYF.

This chain links TRBV5-1 with TRBJ1-6, with 9 bases identical to TRBD1. The J segment lost 8 bases and the V segment lost 0 bases, leaving 6 bases of the junction unmatched. Germline V gene sequence: CDR1 SGHRS, CDR2 YFSETQ. This CDR3 spans 16 amino acids. The CDR3 DNA reads as TGCGCCAGCAGCTTGGATCCGGGACAGGGACATTCACCCCTCCACTTT. Amino acids: CASSLDPGQGHSPLHF.

The chain is built from TRBV5-1 and TRBJ1-2, with no clear D. CDR3 length: 13 amino acids. Germline V CDR1 and CDR2: SGHRS, YFSETQ. Trimming stripped 0 bases from V and 8 bases from J, with 11 bases between. CDR3 amino acids: CASSLELRGGYTF. CDR3 bases: TGCGCCAGCAGCTTGGAGTTGCGGGGAGGCTACACCTTC.

V and J are TRBV9 and TRBJ2-3; 9 nucleotides align to TRBD2. CDR1 SGDLS and CDR2 YYNGEE come from the germline V gene. V was clipped by 3 bases and J by 3 bases; unmatched bases: 11. This CDR3 contains 17 residues. CDR3 nucleotide sequence: TGTGCCAGCAGCGCCGGCTGGCTTAGCGGGAGTACAGATACGCAGTATTTT. Amino acids: CASSAGWLSGSTDTQYF.

This clone was seen a few times. The chain recombines TRBV19 with TRBJ1-1; 7 bases match TRBD1. The V and J ends lost 7 bases and 2 bases, in that order; junction bases with no gene match: 10. The CDR3 loop spans 15 amino acids. CDR1 is LNHDA, CDR2 SQIVND, per germline (reference sequence). The DNA for the CDR3 is TGTGCCAGTACCCCTACACAGGGGAGAAACACTGAAGCTTTCTTT. Its translation is CASTPTQGRNTEAFF.

In this sample, this clone turned up once. The chain is built from TRBV2 and TRBJ2-5; no reliable D call. V was clipped by 3 bases and J by 2 bases, with 7 bases between them. Germline V CDR1 and CDR2: SNHLY, FYNNEI. The CDR3 is made up of 13 amino acids. The CDR3: CASSEGRQETQYF. The CDR3 coding sequence is TGTGCCAGCAGTGAGGGCAGACAAGAGACCCAGTACTTC.

The J gene is TRBJ1-2, the V gene TRBV29-1; the match to TRBD1 covers 10 bases. This CDR3 has 14 amino acids. Germline lookup yields CDR1 SQVTM and CDR2 ANQGSEA. Germline trimming cut 3 bases from V and 5 bases from J; bases unmatched to any gene: 6. This chain's CDR3 is CSVERDRGPYGYTF. As DNA, the CDR3 is TGCAGCGTTGAGAGGGACAGGGGTCCGTATGGCTACACCTTC.

The chain is built from TRBV2 and TRBJ1-6; D is unclear. V was pared by 10 bases and J by 11 bases, with 12 bases between. CDR1 and CDR2 (germline): SNHLY, FYNNEI. CDR3 size: 11 residues. CDR3 sequence reads: CATRGRTPLHF. CDR3 bases: TGTGCCACTCGAGGGAGGACACCCCTCCACTTT.

The rearrangement uses TRBV5-6 and TRBJ2-1; D not resolved. CDR3 size: 16 residues. CDR1 is SGHDT and CDR2 is YYEEEE in the germline V gene. The ends were cut back, 4 bases at V and 0 bases at J, with 14 bases in the middle. The CDR3 spells CASSPLADSSYNEQFF. DNA of the CDR3: TGTGCCAGCAGCCCCCTGGCGGATAGCTCCTACAATGAGCAGTTCTTC.

This clone came up once. The chain employs TRBV7-9 and TRBJ1-5; 8 bases are a match to TRBD1. Per germline, CDR1 SEHNR and CDR2 FQNEAQ (reference sequence). The trim removed 6 bases at V and 0 bases at J, leaving 4 bases unmatched. This CDR3 region has 15 residues. CDR3 protein: CASSTGGYSNQPQHF. The DNA for the CDR3 is TGTGCCAGCAGTACAGGGGGTTATAGCAATCAGCCCCAGCATTTT.

J is TRBJ1-2 and V is TRBV28; D gene ambiguous. Trimming shortened V by 8 bases and J by 3 bases, and 7 bases separated the two germline ends. Germline V gene sequence: CDR1 MDHEN, CDR2 SYDVKM. This CDR3 has 11 amino acids. For the CDR3, the DNA is TGTGCCAGCGGAGCAGACTATGGCTACACCTTC. The encoded protein is CASGADYGYTF.

V and J are TRBV29-1 and TRBJ1-1; the D gene is possibly TRBD1 (6 bases). V shed 5 bases and J shed 0 bases, with 19 bases lying between them. The CDR3 is made up of 16 amino acids. Germline V gene lookup returns CDR1 SQVTM and CDR2 ANQGSEA. CDR3 loop: CSVHPRDTTMNTEAFF. The DNA for the CDR3 is TGCAGCGTTCACCCCCGGGACACAACAATGAACACTGAAGCTTTCTTT.

This clone has just a few counts. Different DNA sequences within this sample yield the same CDR3. V usage is TRBV6-1 and J usage is TRBJ1-1, with TRBD1 as a possible D gene (5 bases). The CDR3 covers 15 residues. The germline gives CDR1 MNHNS, CDR2 SASEGT. V lost 5 bases and J lost 4, with 17 bases in between. The CDR3 region has the DNA TGTGCCAGCAGTCTACGTGGGCAGGGAGGCACTGAAGCTTTCTTT. Residues: CASSLRGQGGTEAFF.

V is TRBV9 and J is TRBJ2-7; possible D gene TRBD2, 6 bases. The CDR3 totals 16 residues. Per the germline V gene, CDR1 is SGDLS and CDR2 is YYNGEE. The germline V and J ends were trimmed by 0 bases and 3 bases, with 16 bases remaining between them. CDR3 loop: CASSVVGLRILYEQYF. In DNA, the CDR3 is TGTGCCAGCAGCGTAGTAGGACTAAGGATTCTCTACGAGCAGTACTTC. Full variable domain (outside the CDR3, taken from reference TRBV9 and TRBJ2-7): DSGVTQTPKHLITATGQRVTLRCSPRSGDLSVYWYQQSLDQGLQFLIQYYNGEERAKGNILERFSAQQFPDLHSELNLSSLELGDSALYFCASSVVGLRILYEQYFGPGTRLTVT.

The chain is built from TRBV19 and TRBJ1-2, with 9 nucleotides matching TRBD1. Germline V gives CDR1 LNHDA, CDR2 SQIVND (reference sequence). The CDR3 spans 15 residues. V lost 6 bases to trimming and J lost 5 bases; unmatched junction nucleotides: 10. This CDR3 is CASSIFGTGPYGYTF. CDR3 nucleotides: TGTGCCAGTAGCATCTTCGGGACAGGGCCGTATGGCTACACCTTC.